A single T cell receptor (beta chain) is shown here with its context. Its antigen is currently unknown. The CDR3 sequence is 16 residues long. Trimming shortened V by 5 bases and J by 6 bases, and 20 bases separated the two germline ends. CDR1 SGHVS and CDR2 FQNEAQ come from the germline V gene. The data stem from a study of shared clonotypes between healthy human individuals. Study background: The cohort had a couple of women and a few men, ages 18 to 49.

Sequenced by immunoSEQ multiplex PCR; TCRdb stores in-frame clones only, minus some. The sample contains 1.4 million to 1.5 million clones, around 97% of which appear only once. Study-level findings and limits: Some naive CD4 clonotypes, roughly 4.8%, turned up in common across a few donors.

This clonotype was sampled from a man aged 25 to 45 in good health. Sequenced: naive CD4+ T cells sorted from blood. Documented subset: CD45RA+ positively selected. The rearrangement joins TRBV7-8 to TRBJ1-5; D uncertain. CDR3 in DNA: TGTGCCAGCAGCCCACGCAACCTTGGCCCGGGTCAGCCCCAGCATTTT. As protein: CASSPRNLGPGQPQHF.